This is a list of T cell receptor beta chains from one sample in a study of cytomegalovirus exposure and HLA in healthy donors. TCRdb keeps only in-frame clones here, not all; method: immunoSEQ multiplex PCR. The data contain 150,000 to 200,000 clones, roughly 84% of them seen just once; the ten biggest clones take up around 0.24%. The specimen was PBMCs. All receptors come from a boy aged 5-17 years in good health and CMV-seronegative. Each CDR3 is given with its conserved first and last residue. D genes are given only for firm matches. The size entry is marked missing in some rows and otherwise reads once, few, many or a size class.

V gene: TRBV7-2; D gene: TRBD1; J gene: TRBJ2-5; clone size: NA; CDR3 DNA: TGTGCCAGCAGCTCCCAGACAGGGGAACAAGAGACCCAGTACTTC; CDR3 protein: CASSSQTGEQETQYF
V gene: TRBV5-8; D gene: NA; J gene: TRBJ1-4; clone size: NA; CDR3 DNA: TGTGCCAGCAGCTTACATTCCGCCGGGGAAAAACTGTTTTTT; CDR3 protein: CASSLHSAGEKLFF
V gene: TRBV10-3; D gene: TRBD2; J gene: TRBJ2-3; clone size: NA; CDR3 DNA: TGTGCCATCGCGGCGGGAGGAACAGATACGCAGTATTTT; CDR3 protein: CAIAAGGTDTQYF
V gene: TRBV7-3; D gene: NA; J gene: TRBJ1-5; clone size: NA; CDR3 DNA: TGTGCCAGCAGCTCGAAGGGGGATCAGCCCCAGCATTTT; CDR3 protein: CASSSKGDQPQHF
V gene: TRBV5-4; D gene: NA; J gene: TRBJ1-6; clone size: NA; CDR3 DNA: TGTGCCAGCAGCGGAAGAAACCCGAGAGGAGAATTTTCACCCCTCCACTTT; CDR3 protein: CASSGRNPRGEFSPLHF
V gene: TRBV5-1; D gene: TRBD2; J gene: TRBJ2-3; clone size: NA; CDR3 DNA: TGCGCCAGCAGCCTCGGACTAGCGGGAGTATCAGATACGCAGTATTTT; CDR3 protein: CASSLGLAGVSDTQYF
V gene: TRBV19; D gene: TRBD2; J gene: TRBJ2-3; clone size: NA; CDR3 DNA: TGTGCTAGTAGTACCCTGGGAGGGGTGAGGGATACGCAGTATTTT; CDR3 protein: CASSTLGGVRDTQYF
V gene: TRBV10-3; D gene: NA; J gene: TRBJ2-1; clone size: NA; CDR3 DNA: TGTGCCATCAGTGTCGAGACTAGGGGAGCCAATGAGCAGTTCTTC; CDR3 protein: CAISVETRGANEQFF
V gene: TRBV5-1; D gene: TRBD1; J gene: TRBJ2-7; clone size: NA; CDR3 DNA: TGCGCCAGCAGCCTACGACAGGGATGGTACGAGCAGTACTTC; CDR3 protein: CASSLRQGWYEQYF
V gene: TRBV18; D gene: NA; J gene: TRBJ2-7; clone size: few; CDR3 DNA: TGTGCCAGCTCACCACGGGGAGCACGTGCCTACGAGCAGTACTTC; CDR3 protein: CASSPRGARAYEQYF
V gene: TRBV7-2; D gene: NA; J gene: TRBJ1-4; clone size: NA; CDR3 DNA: TGTGCCAGCAGCTCGCAGGGGATGGCAACTAATGAAAAACTGTTTTTT; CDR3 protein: CASSSQGMATNEKLFF
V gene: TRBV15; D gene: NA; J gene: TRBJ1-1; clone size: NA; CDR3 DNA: TGTGCCACCAGCAGAGATCGGGTCCCATTGAGCGATACTGAAGCTTTCTTT; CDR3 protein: CATSRDRVPLSDTEAFF
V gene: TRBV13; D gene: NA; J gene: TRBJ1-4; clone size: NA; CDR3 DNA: TGTGCCAGCAGCTTAGTGACGAGGGAGGAACTGTTTTTT; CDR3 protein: CASSLVTREELFF
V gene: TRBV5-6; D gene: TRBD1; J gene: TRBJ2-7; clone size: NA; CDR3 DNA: TGTGCCAGCAGCTTAACAGGGGCGGGCGAGCAGTACTTC; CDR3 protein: CASSLTGAGEQYF
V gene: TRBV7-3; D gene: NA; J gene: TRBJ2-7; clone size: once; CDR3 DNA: TGTGCCAGCAGCCCCAATGAACACTACGAGCAGTACTTC; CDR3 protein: CASSPNEHYEQYF
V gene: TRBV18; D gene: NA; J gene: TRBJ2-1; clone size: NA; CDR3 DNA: TGTGCCAGCTCACCACCTGCGGGGAACGAGCAGTTCTTC; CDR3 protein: CASSPPAGNEQFF
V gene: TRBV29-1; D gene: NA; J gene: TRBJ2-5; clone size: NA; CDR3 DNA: TGCAGCCTTCTGTCTTCGGAGACCCAGTACTTC; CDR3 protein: CSLLSSETQYF
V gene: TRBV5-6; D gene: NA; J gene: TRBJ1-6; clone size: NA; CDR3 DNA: TGTGCCAGCAGCCCAGCAGGATCGGGATCCTATAATTCACCCCTCCACTTT; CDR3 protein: CASSPAGSGSYNSPLHF
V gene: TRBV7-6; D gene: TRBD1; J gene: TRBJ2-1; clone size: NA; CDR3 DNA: TGTGCCAGCAGCTTAAGGCCGGACTTGGGACAGGAGCTTTACAATGAGCAGTTCTTC; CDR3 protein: CASSLRPDLGQELYNEQFF
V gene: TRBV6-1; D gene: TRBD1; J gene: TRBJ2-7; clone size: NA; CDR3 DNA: TGTGCCAGCAGTGAAGTTATGGGACAGGGATTCTACGAGCAGTACTTC; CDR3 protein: CASSEVMGQGFYEQYF
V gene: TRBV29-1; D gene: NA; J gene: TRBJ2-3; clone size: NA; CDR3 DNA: TGCAGCACCCTTCAGCAGGGTAAGGGCAAGGCGACAGATACGCAGTATTTT; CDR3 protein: CSTLQQGKGKATDTQYF
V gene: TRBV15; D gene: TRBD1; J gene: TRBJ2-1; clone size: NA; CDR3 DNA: TGTGCCACCAGCCACCCCGGGACAGGGGCCAATGAGCAGTTCTTC; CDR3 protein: CATSHPGTGANEQFF
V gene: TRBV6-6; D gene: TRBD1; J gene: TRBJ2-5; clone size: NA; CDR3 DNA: TGTGCCAGCAGTTACTCACAGGGGGTAGAGACCCAGTACTTC; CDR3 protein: CASSYSQGVETQYF
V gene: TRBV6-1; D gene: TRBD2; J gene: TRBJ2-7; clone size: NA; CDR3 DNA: TGTGCCAGCAGTGTGAAGACGGGGGTGGGGGGGGAGTCGTACGAGCAGTACTTC; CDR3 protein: CASSVKTGVGGESYEQYF
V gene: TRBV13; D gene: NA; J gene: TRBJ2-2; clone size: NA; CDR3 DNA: TGTGCCAGCAGCTTAGCGGGGGAGCTGTTTTTT; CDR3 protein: CASSLAGELFF
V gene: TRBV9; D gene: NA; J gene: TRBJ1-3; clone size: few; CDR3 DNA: TGTGCCAGCAGCGGAAGGGGTAGCTCTGGAAACACCATATATTTT; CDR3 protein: CASSGRGSSGNTIYF
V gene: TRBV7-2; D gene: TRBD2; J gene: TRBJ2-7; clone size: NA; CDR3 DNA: TGTGCCAGCAGCTTATCAGCGGGGTACTCCTACGAGCAGTACTTC; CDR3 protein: CASSLSAGYSYEQYF
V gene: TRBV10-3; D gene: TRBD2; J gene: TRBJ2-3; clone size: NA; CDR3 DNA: TGTGCCATCAGTCTAGCGGGGAGCACAGATACGCAGTATTTT; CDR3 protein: CAISLAGSTDTQYF
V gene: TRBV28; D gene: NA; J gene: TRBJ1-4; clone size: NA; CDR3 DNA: TGTGCCAGCAGTTTAACAGCAACTAATGAAAAACTGTTTTTT; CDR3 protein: CASSLTATNEKLFF
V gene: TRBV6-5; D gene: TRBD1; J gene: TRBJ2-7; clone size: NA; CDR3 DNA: TGTGCCAGCAGATCAGGGGGTCTAACCTCCTACGAGCAGTACTTC; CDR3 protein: CASRSGGLTSYEQYF
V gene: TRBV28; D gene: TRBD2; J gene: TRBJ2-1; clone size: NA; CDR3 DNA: TGTGCCAGCAGTTTGACTAGCGGGAGTTCTCGGGGATACAATGAGCAGTTCTTC; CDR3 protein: CASSLTSGSSRGYNEQFF
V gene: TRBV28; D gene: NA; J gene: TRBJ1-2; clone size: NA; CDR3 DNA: TGTGCCAGCAGTTCCCCCGGGGGGGGAGGCTACACCTTC; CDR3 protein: CASSSPGGGGYTF
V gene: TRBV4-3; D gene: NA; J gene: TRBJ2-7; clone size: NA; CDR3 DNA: TGCGCCAGCAGCCAACTGCTCGGCTACGAGCAGTACTTC; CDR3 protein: CASSQLLGYEQYF
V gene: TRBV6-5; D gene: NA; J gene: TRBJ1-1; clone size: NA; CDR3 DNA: TGTGCCAGCAGTACTGGGGGGACTGAAGCTTTCTTT; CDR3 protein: CASSTGGTEAFF
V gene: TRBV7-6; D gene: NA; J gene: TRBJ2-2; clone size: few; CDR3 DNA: TGTGCCAGCAGCTTAGCGCCCAGCCTAGCCCCCGCGACGCTGACCGGGGAGCTGTTTTTT; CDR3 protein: CASSLAPSLAPATLTGELFF
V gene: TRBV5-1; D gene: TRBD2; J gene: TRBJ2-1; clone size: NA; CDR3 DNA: TGCGCCAGCAGCCCCGGACTAGCGGGAGTCTCGTACAATGAGCAGTTCTTC; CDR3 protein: CASSPGLAGVSYNEQFF
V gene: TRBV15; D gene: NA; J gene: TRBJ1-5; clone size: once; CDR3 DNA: TGTGCCACCAGCAGGTCAGGGTTAAGGAGTCAGCCCCAGCATTTT; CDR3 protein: CATSRSGLRSQPQHF
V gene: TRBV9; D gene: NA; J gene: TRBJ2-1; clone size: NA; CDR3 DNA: TGTGCCAGCAGCCCTCGTTTCAATGAGCAGTTCTTC; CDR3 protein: CASSPRFNEQFF
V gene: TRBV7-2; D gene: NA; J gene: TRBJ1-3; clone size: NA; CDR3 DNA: TGTGCCAGCAGCCAGAACTTAGGACACCTCTCTGGAAACACCATATATTTT; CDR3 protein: CASSQNLGHLSGNTIYF
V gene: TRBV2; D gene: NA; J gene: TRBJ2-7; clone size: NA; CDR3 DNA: TGTGCCAGCAGTCAGGACTTTGGAAGGATTCGTAGCGAGCAGTACTTC; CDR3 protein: CASSQDFGRIRSEQYF
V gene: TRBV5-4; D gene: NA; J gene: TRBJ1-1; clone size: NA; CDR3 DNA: TGTGCCAGCAGCTCACACAGGGTGAACACTGAAGCTTTCTTT; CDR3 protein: CASSSHRVNTEAFF
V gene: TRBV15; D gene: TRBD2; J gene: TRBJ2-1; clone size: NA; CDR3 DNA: TGTGCCACCAGCAGAGGAGGACTAGCGGGGAGCTCCTACAATGAGCAGTTCTTC; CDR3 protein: CATSRGGLAGSSYNEQFF
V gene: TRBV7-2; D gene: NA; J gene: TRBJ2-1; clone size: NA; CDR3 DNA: TGTGCCAGCAGCTTAGCGGGGCTGGGGAACAATGAGCAGTTCTTC; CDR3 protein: CASSLAGLGNNEQFF
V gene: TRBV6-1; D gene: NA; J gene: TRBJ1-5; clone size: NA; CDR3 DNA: TGTGCCAGCAGTGGTGCTGTCATGAGCGGGGGCCGAGGCCAGCCCCAGCATTTT; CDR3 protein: CASSGAVMSGGRGQPQHF
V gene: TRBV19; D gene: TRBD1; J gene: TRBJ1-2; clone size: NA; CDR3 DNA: TGTGCCAGTAGTCGGACAGGGGCCACTGACGGCTACACCTTC; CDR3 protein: CASSRTGATDGYTF
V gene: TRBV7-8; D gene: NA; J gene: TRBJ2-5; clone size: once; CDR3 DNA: TGTGCCAGCAGCTTAGCGCGATATGAAGAGACCCAGTACTTC; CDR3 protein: CASSLARYEETQYF
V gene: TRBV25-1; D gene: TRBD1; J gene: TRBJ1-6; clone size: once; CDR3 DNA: TGTGCCAGCAGCTCCGGGACAGGGCAATCACCCCTCCACTTT; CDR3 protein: CASSSGTGQSPLHF
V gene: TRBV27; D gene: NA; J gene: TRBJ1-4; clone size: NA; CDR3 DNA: TGTGCCAGCAGTTTTTTGTCCGGGGTTGGAGAAAAACTGTTTTTT; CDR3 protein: CASSFLSGVGEKLFF
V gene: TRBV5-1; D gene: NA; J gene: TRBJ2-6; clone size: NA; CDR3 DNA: TGCGCCAGCACGGGCTCTGGGGCCAACGTCCTGACTTTC; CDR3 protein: CASTGSGANVLTF
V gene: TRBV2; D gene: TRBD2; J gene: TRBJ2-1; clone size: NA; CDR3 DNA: TGTGCCAGCAGTGAAGCTATACTAGCGGGAGGGCCAAGTGAGCAGTTCTTC; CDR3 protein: CASSEAILAGGPSEQFF
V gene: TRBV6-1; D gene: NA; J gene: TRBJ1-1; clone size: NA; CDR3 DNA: TGTGCCAGCACCTTAAGAGCCCCGAACACTGAAGCTTTCTTT; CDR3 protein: CASTLRAPNTEAFF
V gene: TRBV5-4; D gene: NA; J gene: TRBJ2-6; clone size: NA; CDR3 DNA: TGTGCCAGCAGCTTGCCGACCTCTGGGGCCAACGTCCTGACTTTT; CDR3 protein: CASSLPTSGANVLTF
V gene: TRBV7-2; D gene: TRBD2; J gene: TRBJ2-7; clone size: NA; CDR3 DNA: TGTGCCAGCAGGTGGACTAGCGGGGGTGCCTACGAGCAGTACTTC; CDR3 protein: CASRWTSGGAYEQYF